Listed here is a single TCR beta chain. The target antigen is unknown. Some clones are missing from TCRdb's copy, which holds only in-frame ones; the method was immunoSEQ multiplex PCR. The table lists tens of thousands of clones, roughly 85% of them singletons. V lost 0 bases and J 5 bases, leaving 11 bases between the germline ends. The CDR3 loop spans 15 amino acids. The V gene's germline CDR1 is LGHNA and CDR2 YSLEER. The data were taken from a study of T cell responses to AZD1222 COVID-19 vaccine. Findings of the study overall: Close to half of spike-specific TCRs reportedly recognize unmutated variant regions. CD4 TCRs associated with vaccination spanned spike, dominating at 160-218 and 743-854.

Material: peripheral blood, obtained on day 0 of MenACWY control vaccination. The chain is built from TRBV4-3 and TRBJ2-1, with D perhaps TRBD2 (5 bases). This TCR derives from an adult in good health. DNA for the CDR3: TGCGCCAGCAGCCAAGATGGGAGCAGAGACAATGAGCAGTTCTTC. Translation: CASSQDGSRDNEQFF.